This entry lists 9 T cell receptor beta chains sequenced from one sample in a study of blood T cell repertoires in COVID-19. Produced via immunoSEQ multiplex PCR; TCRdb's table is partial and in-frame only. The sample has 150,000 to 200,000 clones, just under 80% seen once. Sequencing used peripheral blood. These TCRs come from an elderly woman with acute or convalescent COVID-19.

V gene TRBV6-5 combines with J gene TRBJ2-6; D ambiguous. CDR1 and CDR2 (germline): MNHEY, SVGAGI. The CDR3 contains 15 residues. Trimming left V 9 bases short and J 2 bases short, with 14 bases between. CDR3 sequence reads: CASKEDLAGANVLTF. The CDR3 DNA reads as TGTGCCAGTAAAGAGGATCTGGCTGGGGCCAACGTCCTGACTTTC.

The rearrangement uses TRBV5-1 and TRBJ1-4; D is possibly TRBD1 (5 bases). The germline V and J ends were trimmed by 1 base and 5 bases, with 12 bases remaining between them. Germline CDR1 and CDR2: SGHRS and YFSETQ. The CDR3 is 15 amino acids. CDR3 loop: CASSLLGPSNEKLFF. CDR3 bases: TGCGCCAGCAGCTTGTTGGGGCCAAGCAATGAAAAACTGTTTTTT.

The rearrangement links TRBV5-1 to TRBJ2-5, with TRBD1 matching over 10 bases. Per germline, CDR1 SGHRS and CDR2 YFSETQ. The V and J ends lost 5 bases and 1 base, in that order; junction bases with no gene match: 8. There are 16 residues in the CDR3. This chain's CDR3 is CASRPGTGAFQETQYF. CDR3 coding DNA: TGCGCCAGCAGGCCCGGGACAGGGGCTTTCCAAGAGACCCAGTACTTC.

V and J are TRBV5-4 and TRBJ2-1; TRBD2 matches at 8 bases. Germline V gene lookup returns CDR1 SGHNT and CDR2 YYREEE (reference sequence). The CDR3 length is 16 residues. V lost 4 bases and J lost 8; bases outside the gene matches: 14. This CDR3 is CASSPPSSGSVHEQFF. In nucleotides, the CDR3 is TGTGCCAGCAGCCCACCTTCCAGCGGGAGCGTCCATGAGCAGTTCTTC.

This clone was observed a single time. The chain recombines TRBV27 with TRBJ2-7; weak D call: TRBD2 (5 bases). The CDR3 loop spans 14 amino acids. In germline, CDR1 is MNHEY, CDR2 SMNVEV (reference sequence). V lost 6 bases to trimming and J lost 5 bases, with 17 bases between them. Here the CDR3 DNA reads TGTGCCAGCAGGATCGATTGGACTGTCCACGAGCAGTACTTC. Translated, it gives CASRIDWTVHEQYF.

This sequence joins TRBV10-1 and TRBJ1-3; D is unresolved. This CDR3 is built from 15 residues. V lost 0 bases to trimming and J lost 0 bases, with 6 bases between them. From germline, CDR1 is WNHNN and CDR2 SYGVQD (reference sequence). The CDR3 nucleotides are TGCGCCAGCAGTGAGTCGCGTGGCTCTGGAAACACCATATATTTT. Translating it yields CASSESRGSGNTIYF.

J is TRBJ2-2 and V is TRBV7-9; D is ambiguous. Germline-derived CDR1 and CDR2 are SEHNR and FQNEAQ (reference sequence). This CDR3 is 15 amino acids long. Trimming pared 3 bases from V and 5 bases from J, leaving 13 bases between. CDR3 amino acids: CASSLDYVRTGELFF. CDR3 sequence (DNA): TGTGCCAGCAGCTTGGATTATGTGAGGACCGGGGAGCTGTTTTTT.

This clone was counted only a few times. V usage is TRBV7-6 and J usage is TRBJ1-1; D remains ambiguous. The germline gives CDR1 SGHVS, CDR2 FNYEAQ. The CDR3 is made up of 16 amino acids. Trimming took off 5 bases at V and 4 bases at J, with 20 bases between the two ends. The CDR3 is CASSTEPRLRSTEAFF. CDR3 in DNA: TGTGCCAGCAGCACTGAACCCAGGCTTAGAAGCACTGAAGCTTTCTTT.

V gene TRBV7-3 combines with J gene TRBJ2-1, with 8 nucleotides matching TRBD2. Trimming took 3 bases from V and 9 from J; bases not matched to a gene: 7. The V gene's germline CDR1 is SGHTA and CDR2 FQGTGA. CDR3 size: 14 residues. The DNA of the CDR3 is TGTGCCAGCAGCTTTGACGGGAGGGTCGGTGAGCAGTTCTTC. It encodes CASSFDGRVGEQFF.